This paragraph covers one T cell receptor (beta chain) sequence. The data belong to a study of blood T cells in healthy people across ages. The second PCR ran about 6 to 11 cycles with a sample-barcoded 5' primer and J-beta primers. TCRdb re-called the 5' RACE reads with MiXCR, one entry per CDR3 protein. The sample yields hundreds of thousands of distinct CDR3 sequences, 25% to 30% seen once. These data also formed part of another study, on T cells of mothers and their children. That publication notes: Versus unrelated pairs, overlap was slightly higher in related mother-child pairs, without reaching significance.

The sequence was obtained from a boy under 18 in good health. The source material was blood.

The CDR3 DNA is TGCAGTGCTCCTAGGGTCACTGAGCAGTTCTTC. Translation gives CSAPRVTEQFF. The rearrangement uses TRBV20-1 and TRBJ2-1, with unresolved D. Trimming took off 5 bases at V and 9 bases at J, with 11 bases between the two ends. The CDR3 has 11 amino acids. Germline V gives CDR1 DFQATT, CDR2 SNEGSKA (reference sequence).